This T cell receptor (beta chain) stems from a study of blood T cell repertoires in COVID-19. Germline CDR1 MNHEY, CDR2 SMNVEV (reference sequence). Losses at the gene ends were 5 bases for V and 0 bases for J; bases not matched to a gene: 3. This CDR3 has 14 amino acids. TCRdb keeps only in-frame clones here, not all; method: immunoSEQ multiplex PCR. The data contain roughly 230,000 clones, about 80% of them singletons. The sample consisted of peripheral blood. V usage is TRBV27 and J usage is TRBJ1-1; 7 nucleotides match TRBD1. The receptor was isolated from a woman aged 45-59 years with acute or convalescent COVID-19. In DNA, the CDR3 is TGTGCCAGCAGTATGACAGGGTTGAACACTGAAGCTTTCTTT. Translated, it gives CASSMTGLNTEAFF.